This T cell receptor (beta chain) comes out of a study of radiotherapy plus CTLA-4 blockade in lung cancer (dated by TCRdb to the late 2010s). About the investigation overall: Among enrolled patients, 18% had an objective response and about 30% reached disease control.

As to this clone: Its antigen is currently not known. Per-nucleotide qualities are absent, and no much larger clonotype sits a single base away.

In this study, focal radiation therapy paired with CTLA-4 blockade (ipilimumab) was tested in patients who had chemo-refractory metastatic non-small-cell lung cancer. Beyond this particular receptor, the publication reports: Increased serum interferon-beta after radiation, together with early dynamic changes in blood T cell clones, were reported to be the strongest predictors of response. TCR clones derived from tumors expanded in peripheral blood after treatment with radiotherapy and ipilimumab.

For CDR1 and CDR2, the germline V gene lists SGHDT and YYEEEE. Ends trimmed: V by 2 bases, J by 1 base; bases unmatched to a gene: 10. Reading from cysteine to phenylalanine, the CDR3 counts 17 amino acids. Only the CDR3 portion is preserved as DNA: 51 bases, with reading frame beginning at the first base. Receptor libraries were prepared by the immunoSEQ multiplex PCR assay. What TCRdb holds here is the immuneACCESS table cut down to in-frame rearrangements. Part of the clones is not present; checked against another copy, under half of the missing clones reflect an unresolved V gene, and the others are unexplained. The sample includes about 76,000 clones, with under 90% observed a single time. The ten biggest clones cover approximately 0.73% of the sample.

The chain joins TRBV5-6 to TRBJ1-2; TRBD1 lines up with 8 middle nucleotides. The sequence came from a human donor with non-small cell lung cancer who had stable disease on radiotherapy plus ipilimumab. This specimen was peripheral blood, taken from a patient treated with radiotherapy plus ipilimumab. The DNA sequence follows: TGTGCCAGCAGCTTAGGCGGACAGGGCGGACTTAACTATGGCTACACCTTC. Its coded protein is CASSLGGQGGLNYGYTF.